In this sample, the clone carrying this T cell receptor (beta chain) turned up a few times. What it recognizes is unknown. The whole isolated RNA underwent reverse transcription, so sequencing captured expressed TCRB transcripts. Profiling relied on immunoSEQ multiplex PCR, and the TCRdb table lists in-frame clones only, not all of them. This sample has under 400,000 clones; roughly 12% occur once, and the top ten carry 0.008% to 0.011%. The source of the sample is a study of beta chain features in type 1 diabetes. Background on the study: Patient and healthy donor groups were alike in age, gender and cell yields. Overall study findings and caveats: Individuals with type 1 diabetes displayed fewer insertions and more deletions at VDJ junctions. TCRB CDR3 length was moderately but significantly reduced in all four CD4+ subsets of Type 1 diabetes patients. The naive, central memory and Treg TCRB repertoires showed an apparent similarity that was greater among patients than among healthy donors.

Naive, central memory, regulatory and stem cell-like memory cells within the CD4+ compartment were sorted using CD45RO/CCR7/CD25/CD127/CD95/CD27. The clonotype originates from a woman aged 18-29 years with type 1 diabetes. The sample taken for sequencing was naive CD4+ T cells from blood.

The CDR3 sequence is CSVKTDNVSPLHF. CDR3 nucleotides: TGCAGCGTGAAGACAGATAATGTTTCACCCCTCCACTTT. This chain uses TRBV29-1 with TRBJ1-6, with D tentatively TRBD1 (5 bases). The CDR3 is made up of 13 amino acids. Trimming took 6 bases from V and 9 from J, leaving 15 bases between them. Germline CDR1 is SQVTM and CDR2 is ANQGSEA. The whole variable domain, remainder taken from reference TRBV29-1 and TRBJ1-6, is SAVISQKPSRDICQRGTSLTIQCQVDSQVTMMFWYRQQPGQSLTLIATANQGSEATYESGFVIDKFPISRPNLTFSTLTVSNMSPEDSSIYLCSVKTDNVSPLHFGNGTRLTVT.